This TCR beta chain was documented in a study of neurological immune-mediated disorders. Overall study results and limits: When the repertoires were grouped phylogenetically, those of 18 of the 34 multiple sclerosis patients came together in a single cluster of related CDR3 sequences, which points to a possible repertoire-level signature. The absence of any CDR3 amino acid sequence shared by expanded clones across subjects suggests that repertoires were private in all groups.

This clonotype was detected many times. The antigen is not known. Mismatch with germline at one junction end may stem from a read error. The study built unsorted libraries from 2 million PBMCs kept at -80 C. The CDR3 spans 13 residues. Germline V gene sequence: CDR1 SSHAT, CDR2 FNYEAQ (reference sequence). The cDNA came from 5'RACE, which used 10-nucleotide random UMIs. TCRdb reprocessed the 5' RACE reads with MiXCR, giving one entry per CDR3 protein. This sample yields over 35,000 distinct CDR3 sequences, of which 4.5% are seen a single time; approximately 5.4% belongs to the top ten. Material for sequencing was PBMCs. The rearrangement links TRBV7-7 to TRBJ2-3; D is ambiguous. This sequence was found in a woman in her sixties or seventies with multiple sclerosis. CDR3: CASSLVRTDTQYF. The CDR3 bases are TGTGCTAGCAGCTTAGTACGCACAGATACGCAGTATTTT.